The source of this TCR beta chain is a study of CD8+ T cells in alopecia areata. Extraction and reverse transcription of RNA yielded cDNA as the sequencing template. Some clones are missing from TCRdb's copy, which holds only in-frame ones; the method was immunoSEQ multiplex PCR. The table records 100,000 to 120,000 clones, approximately 63% of them present only once. This CDR3 is 16 amino acids long. With 3 bases removed from V and 1 base from J, the gap between germline ends came to 15 bases. Germline V CDR1 and CDR2: PRHDT, FYEKMQ (reference sequence). The gene calls are TRBV13 and TRBJ1-2; the D is unclear. The receptor comes from a human donor in good health. Sequencing input: CD8+ T cells sorted from blood. This CDR3 is CASSFTGRDINYGYTF. In DNA form, the CDR3 reads TGTGCCAGCAGCTTTACCGGGAGAGACATTAACTATGGCTACACCTTC.